The 32 T cell receptor beta chains below all came from one sample that was sequenced in a study of blood T cell repertoires in COVID-19. Only in-frame clones appear in the TCRdb table, and some are missing; sequencing was by immunoSEQ multiplex PCR. The sample gives more than 100,000 clones, about nine tenths of which show up once; less than 30% is in the top ten. The sample was peripheral blood. Receptors originate from a woman in her sixties or seventies with acute or convalescent COVID-19.

CDR3 in DNA: TGCGCCAGCAGCGCTTTAGGGGGTAGCTCTGGAAACACCATATATTTT. Translating it yields CASSALGGSSGNTIYF. This chain connects TRBV10-2 to TRBJ1-3, with D tentatively TRBD1 (6 bases). The CDR3 sequence is 16 residues long. The V and J ends lost 6 bases and 0 bases respectively, with 15 bases between them. Germline lookup yields CDR1 WSHSY and CDR2 SAAADI.

This clone was counted a few times. CDR3 residues: CAAQGNVGSNQPQHF. CDR3 in DNA: TGTGCCGCTCAGGGTAATGTTGGCAGCAATCAGCCCCAGCATTTT. The V call is TRBV6-4, the J call TRBJ1-5; tentatively, D is TRBD1 (5 bases). In germline, CDR1 is MRHNA, CDR2 SNTAGT. With 11 bases removed from V and 1 base from J, the gap between germline ends came to 18 bases. The CDR3 is made up of 15 amino acids.

The rearrangement uses TRBV9 and TRBJ2-5; 16 positions match TRBD2. Trimming cost V 3 bases and J 2 bases; bases outside gene matches: 4. The CDR3 loop spans 17 amino acids. Germline assignment: CDR1 SGDLS and CDR2 YYNGEE. DNA of the CDR3: TGTGCCAGCAGCGACGGGACTAGCGGGGGGGCACAAGAGACCCAGTACTTC. It is translated as CASSDGTSGGAQETQYF.

The rearrangement uses TRBV9 and TRBJ1-4, with D possibly being TRBD1 (6 bases). The CDR3 is made up of 16 amino acids. The germline V gene encodes CDR1 SGDLS and CDR2 YYNGEE. V was trimmed by 0 bases and J by 0 bases, leaving 9 bases between them. DNA of the CDR3: TGTGCCAGCAGCGTAGGGACAGCTGCAACTAATGAAAAACTGTTTTTT. Translated, it gives CASSVGTAATNEKLFF.

This clone was seen just once. The CDR3 DNA reads as TGTGCCAGCAGTGAAGACCGGGACAGTGAAGCTTTCTTT. Amino acid sequence: CASSEDRDSEAFF. The chain uses TRBV2 and TRBJ1-1, with 7 positions matching TRBD1. CDR1 is SNHLY and CDR2 is FYNNEI in the germline V gene. Trimming removed 1 base from V and 7 bases from J; junction bases left unmatched: 3. The CDR3 is 13 amino acids.

In DNA form, the CDR3 reads TGCGCCAGCAGCTTAGCCCCGCAAGAGACCCAGTACTTC. Translated, it gives CASSLAPQETQYF. This chain links TRBV5-1 with TRBJ2-5; no reliable D call. This CDR3 is 13 amino acids long. Looked up from germline, CDR1 is SGHRS and CDR2 is YFSETQ. The V and J ends lost 2 bases and 2 bases respectively, with 7 bases between them.

The V and J genes are TRBV5-4 and TRBJ1-6; no definite D call. There are 16 residues in the CDR3. V was clipped by 4 bases and J by 5 bases, with 16 bases between them. Germline CDR1 SGHNT, CDR2 YYREEE (reference sequence). CDR3 loop: CASSLSGPLNNSPLHF. The CDR3 nucleotides read TGTGCCAGCAGCCTGTCAGGTCCCCTCAATAATTCACCCCTCCACTTT.

This sequence joins TRBV2 and TRBJ1-6, with a possible D match to TRBD1 (5 bases). The germline V gene encodes CDR1 SNHLY and CDR2 FYNNEI. The CDR3 runs 15 residues. Trimming shortened V by 7 bases and J by 7 bases, and 17 bases separated the two germline ends. The CDR3 DNA sequence: TGTGCCAGCACCCTGATAGGGGAAGGAAATTCACCCCTCCACTTT. Translating gives CASTLIGEGNSPLHF.

The CDR3 bases are TGCGCCAGCAGCATAGAATCCGACAGTTACACCGGGGAGCTGTTTTTT. Its protein product is CASSIESDSYTGELFF. The chain recombines TRBV5-1 with TRBJ2-2; the D gene is possibly TRBD1 (5 bases). The germline V and J ends were trimmed by 4 bases and 3 bases, with 16 bases remaining between them. Germline CDR1 is SGHRS and CDR2 is YFSETQ. This CDR3 comprises 16 residues.

J is TRBJ1-4 and V is TRBV28; D ambiguous. Per germline, CDR1 MDHEN and CDR2 SYDVKM. V gave up 4 bases and J gave up 6 bases, with 18 bases separating them. This CDR3 spans 16 amino acids. CDR3 nucleotide sequence: TGTGCCAGCAGTTCCGACCCCGGCGGGGTCGATGAAAAACTGTTTTTT. Encoded protein: CASSSDPGGVDEKLFF.

V and J are TRBV6-5 and TRBJ2-5; the match to TRBD1 covers 9 bases. The V gene end was trimmed by 7 bases and the J gene end by 3 bases; junction bases not matched to a gene: 3. The CDR3 loop spans 13 amino acids. Per the germline V gene, CDR1 is MNHEY and CDR2 is SVGAGI. CDR3: CASTRDREETQYF. Here the CDR3 DNA reads TGTGCCAGCACCCGGGACAGGGAAGAGACCCAGTACTTC.

V is TRBV5-4 and J is TRBJ1-2; 7 bases match TRBD1. CDR1 and CDR2 from the germline V gene are SGHNT and YYREEE (reference sequence). The CDR3 totals 15 residues. V shed 1 base and J 4 bases; nucleotides not matched to a gene: 7. In DNA form, the CDR3 reads TGTGCCAGCAGCTTGTGGACAGGACTGAGCTATGGCTACACCTTC. It yields the protein CASSLWTGLSYGYTF.

The chain couples TRBV2 to TRBJ2-7; D ambiguous. The CDR3 is made up of 13 amino acids. V was clipped by 4 bases and J by 3 bases, with 10 bases between them. Germline loops: CDR1 SNHLY, CDR2 FYNNEI. In DNA form, the CDR3 reads TGTGCCAGCAGTGTTGGGCCAGACTACGAGCAGTACTTC. As protein: CASSVGPDYEQYF.

J is TRBJ1-2 and V is TRBV5-1; 7 bases align to TRBD1. V gave up 7 bases and J gave up 4 bases; unmatched junction bases: 10. Germline CDR1 is SGHRS and CDR2 is YFSETQ. The CDR3 has 14 residues. Here the CDR3 DNA reads TGCGCCAGCTACAACGAGGGGGCGGCCTATGGCTACACCTTC. The encoded protein is CASYNEGAAYGYTF.

Turning to this clone: Different DNA sequences within this sample yield the same CDR3. The gene calls are TRBV5-1 and TRBJ1-4; 9 bases are shared with TRBD1. With V trimmed by 4 bases and J by 5 bases, 3 bases remained unmatched. Germline CDR1 SGHRS, CDR2 YFSETQ. This CDR3 is built from 14 residues. This chain's CDR3 is CASSPGQGNEKLFF. The CDR3 DNA is TGCGCCAGCAGCCCGGGACAGGGCAATGAAAAACTGTTTTTT.

This chain joins TRBV9 and TRBJ2-4; 10 bases map to TRBD2. Trimming cost V 3 bases and J 5 bases; bases outside gene matches: 5. Per germline, CDR1 SGDLS and CDR2 YYNGEE. This CDR3 region has 15 residues. The chain's CDR3 is CASSERGGVQNIQYF. The CDR3, as DNA: TGTGCCAGCAGCGAGCGGGGGGGTGTCCAAAACATTCAGTACTTC. Combining the CDR3 with reference TRBV9 and TRBJ2-4 gives the whole variable domain DSGVTQTPKHLITATGQRVTLRCSPRSGDLSVYWYQQSLDQGLQFLIQYYNGEERAKGNILERFSAQQFPDLHSELNLSSLELGDSALYFCASSERGGVQNIQYFGAGTRLSVL.

The rearrangement joins TRBV28 to TRBJ1-2; 8 bases align to TRBD1. V shed 6 bases and J 5 bases; nucleotides not matched to a gene: 14. The CDR3 runs 16 residues. CDR1 MDHEN and CDR2 SYDVKM come from the germline V gene. In DNA form, the CDR3 reads TGTGCCAGCAGCCTCGACAGGGGTAGGCTTTGGTATGGCTACACCTTC. It translates to CASSLDRGRLWYGYTF.

This clone occurred once. The rearrangement links TRBV15 to TRBJ1-4; a weak D match, TRBD1 (6 bases). Germline CDR1 LNHNV, CDR2 YYDKDF (reference sequence). Trimming left V 0 bases short and J 2 bases short, with 7 bases between. This CDR3 has 15 amino acids. CDR3: CATSRDRGTNEKLFF. Here the CDR3 DNA reads TGTGCCACCAGCAGAGACAGGGGCACTAATGAAAAACTGTTTTTT. The variable domain in full, with the rest retrieved from reference TRBV15 and TRBJ1-4, is DAMVIQNPRYQVTQFGKPVTLSCSQTLNHNVMYWYQQKSSQAPKLLFHYYDKDFNNEADTPDNFQSRRPNTSFCFLDIRSPGLGDTAMYLCATSRDRGTNEKLFFGSGTQLSVL.

The table lists this clone with a few counts. The V gene is TRBV4-1, the J gene TRBJ1-1; D is unresolved. Germline lookup yields CDR1 MGHRA and CDR2 YSYEKL. This CDR3 has 12 amino acids. Trimming pared 0 bases from V and 5 bases from J, leaving 4 bases between. CDR3 sequence (DNA): TGCGCCAGCAGCCAAGATCAAACTGAAGCTTTCTTT. Amino acid sequence: CASSQDQTEAFF.

This clone turned up a few times. V and J are TRBV13 and TRBJ2-2, with a tentative D call TRBD2 (7 bases). CDR1 is PRHDT and CDR2 is FYEKMQ in the germline V gene (reference sequence). The CDR3 covers 15 residues. Trimming shortened V by 11 bases and J by 6 bases, and 22 bases separated the two germline ends. CDR3 nucleotides: TGTGCCCCCAGCGCCTGGGGGGGGGCCTCCGGGGAGCTGTTTTTT. Residues: CAPSAWGGASGELFF.

V is TRBV7-9 and J is TRBJ2-3; a weak D match, TRBD2 (6 bases). The germline V gene encodes CDR1 SEHNR and CDR2 FQNEAQ (reference sequence). CDR3 length: 14 amino acids. Trimming removed 10 bases from V and 2 bases from J, with 16 bases in between. The CDR3 DNA sequence: TGTGCCACCGAGTCGGGGGATCACACAGATACGCAGTATTTT. It yields the protein CATESGDHTDTQYF.

The J gene is TRBJ1-5, the V gene TRBV6-2 or TRBV6-3; no reliable D call. Germline assignment: CDR1 MNHEY and CDR2 SVGEGT. The CDR3 has 12 residues. V lost 4 bases and J lost 5, with 6 bases in between. The CDR3: CASSSHYQPQHF. The CDR3 nucleotides read TGTGCCAGCAGTTCCCACTATCAGCCCCAGCATTTT.

The chain carries TRBV19 and TRBJ1-5; TRBD1 aligns across 10 bases. Germline V gene lookup returns CDR1 LNHDA and CDR2 SQIVND (reference sequence). The CDR3 contains 14 residues. Germline trimming cut 9 bases from V and 7 bases from J; bases unmatched to any gene: 9. The CDR3 coding sequence is TGTGCCAGCGGACAGGGGGAGGTTAAGCAGCCCCAGCATTTT. As protein: CASGQGEVKQPQHF.

CDR3 region: CAWSHGGAQLSEQFF. As DNA, the CDR3 is TGTGCCTGGTCGCACGGCGGGGCGCAACTTAGTGAGCAGTTCTTC. The chain carries TRBV30 and TRBJ2-1; tentative D call: TRBD2 (6 bases). CDR1 and CDR2 (germline): GTSNPN, SVGIG (reference sequence). This CDR3 contains 15 residues. Trimming cost V 5 bases and J 9 bases, with 23 bases left between them.

The chain recombines TRBV19 with TRBJ2-1, with 9 bases identical to TRBD2. The CDR3 is made up of 16 amino acids. Trimming cost V 7 bases and J 6 bases; bases outside gene matches: 13. From germline, CDR1 is LNHDA and CDR2 SQIVND (reference sequence). CDR3 in amino acids: CASTPFGGGAGNEQFF. For the CDR3, the DNA is TGTGCCAGTACCCCTTTCGGCGGGGGGGCCGGCAATGAGCAGTTCTTC.

The V and J genes are TRBV6-6 and TRBJ1-3; 7 nucleotides match TRBD1. CDR3 length: 15 residues. V was pared by 0 bases and J by 7 bases, with 6 bases of the junction left unmatched. Per germline, CDR1 MNHNY and CDR2 SVGAGI (reference sequence). As DNA, the CDR3 is TGTGCCAGCAGTTACTCCCGACAGGGAGTGAACACCATATATTTT. Protein product: CASSYSRQGVNTIYF.

This clone was observed a single time. V gene TRBV6-6 combines with J gene TRBJ2-1, with D tentatively TRBD2 (6 bases). This CDR3 is built from 15 residues. Trimming stripped 5 bases from V and 4 bases from J, with 15 bases between. Germline V lookup: CDR1 MNHNY, CDR2 SVGAGI (reference sequence). The CDR3 loop is CASSTGSAGYNEQFF. The CDR3, as DNA: TGTGCCAGCAGTACCGGATCGGCGGGGTACAATGAGCAGTTCTTC.

The chain uses TRBV10-2 and TRBJ1-5; 8 positions match TRBD1. Trimming cost V 7 bases and J 2 bases; bases outside gene matches: 4. Germline CDR1 reads WSHSY; CDR2 reads SAAADI. The CDR3 is made up of 14 amino acids. CDR3 sequence: CASKDREGNQPQHF. The CDR3 nucleotides read TGCGCCAGCAAGGACAGGGAGGGCAATCAGCCCCAGCATTTT.

V is TRBV19 and J is TRBJ1-4; D gene unclear. CDR1 LNHDA and CDR2 SQIVND come from the germline V gene (reference sequence). The length of the CDR3 is 14 residues. V was trimmed by 7 bases and J by 0 bases, leaving 9 bases between them. The CDR3 region has the DNA TGTGCCAGTAAACACACCGCAACTAATGAAAAACTGTTTTTT. It is translated as CASKHTATNEKLFF.

This rearrangement joins TRBV19 to TRBJ2-2, with TRBD1 as a possible D gene (6 bases). Germline CDR1 LNHDA, CDR2 SQIVND (reference sequence). The V end lost 6 bases, the J end lost 4 bases, and 12 bases lay between the germline ends. The CDR3 runs 14 residues. The CDR3 sequence: CASRPGHFTGELFF. CDR3 DNA: TGTGCCAGTAGGCCGGGACACTTCACCGGGGAGCTGTTTTTT. The full variable domain, rest sourced from reference TRBV19 and TRBJ2-2, is DGGITQSPKYLFRKEGQNVTLSCEQNLNHDAMYWYRQDPGQGLRLIYYSQIVNDFQKGDIAEGYSVSREKKESFPLTVTSAQKNPTAFYLCASRPGHFTGELFFGEGSRLTVL.

This rearrangement joins TRBV28 to TRBJ1-1; D unresolved. The CDR3 is 14 amino acids. Germline V lookup: CDR1 MDHEN, CDR2 SYDVKM. V was cut by 5 bases and J by 2 bases, with 12 bases left in between. In DNA form, the CDR3 reads TGTGCCAGCAGTCATCGACTGATTAACACTGAAGCTTTCTTT. Protein product: CASSHRLINTEAFF.

The chain recombines TRBV27 with TRBJ2-2, with TRBD2 matching over 9 bases. The CDR3 runs 17 residues. V lost 3 bases and J lost 4; bases outside the gene matches: 9. The germline V gene has CDR1 MNHEY and CDR2 SMNVEV (reference sequence). CDR3 bases: TGTGCCAGCAGTTTGGGCGGGGGGGCTGGTAGCACCGGGGAGCTGTTTTTT. Residues: CASSLGGGAGSTGELFF.